The TCR beta chain under discussion was sequenced for a study of T cell responses to AZD1222 COVID-19 vaccine. Clones were sequenced by immunoSEQ multiplex PCR, and TCRdb holds only the in-frame ones, with some missing. The repertoire holds roughly 160,000 clones, with roughly nine tenths as singletons. CDR1 ENHRY and CDR2 SYGVKD come from the germline V gene. V was clipped by 4 bases and J by 5 bases, with 8 bases between them. There are 12 residues in the CDR3. This clonotype was obtained from an adult in good health. This chain links TRBV10-3 with TRBJ1-2; D ambiguous. Specimen: peripheral blood, collected on day 0 of MenACWY control vaccination. The CDR3 DNA sequence: TGTGCCATCAGTGGGACTAGTTATGGCTACACCTTC. Its translation: CAISGTSYGYTF.